This T cell receptor beta chain was observed in a study of identical twins. Findings and limits, study-wide: Zero-insertion findings could be partly confounded by invariant cells (MAIT and iNKT cells).

TCRdb used MiXCR to reprocess the 5' RACE reads, holding one entry per CDR3 protein. The sample has under 900,000 distinct CDR3 sequences; around 12% are singletons. Notes on this clonotype: Antigen unknown.

This CDR3 has 16 amino acids. Germline values: CDR1 MNHEY, CDR2 SMNVEV (reference sequence). V lost 6 bases and J lost 5; bases outside the gene matches: 12. These data also formed part of another study, on yellow fever vaccine responses in identical twins.

The chain links TRBV27 to TRBJ2-3, with 9 positions matching TRBD2. This TCR derives from a woman under 30 in good health. Sequenced material: PBMCs. DNA for the CDR3: TGTGCCAGCAGCCCCATTTACGCGGGGGGGCAAGATACGCAGTATTTT. Translated: CASSPIYAGGQDTQYF.